The T cell receptor (beta chain) described here comes from a study of cytomegalovirus exposure and HLA in healthy donors. General observations from the study: Fewer N-insertions (relative to the approximately 700-donor mean) were reportedly seen in an Asian-associated ancestry cluster in a later analysis.

The CDR3 is made up of 14 amino acids. The V gene's germline CDR1 is SNHLY and CDR2 FYNNEI. V was cut by 6 bases and J by 2 bases, with 12 bases left in between. The PCR contained 60 Vbeta and 13 Jbeta primers. Sequencing used immunoSEQ multiplex PCR; TCRdb keeps in-frame clones, though not all of them. This sample has some 120,000 clones, with roughly 74% found just once. Of note for this clone: Its antigen remains unknown.

The clonotype originates from a man aged 40-50 years in good health and CMV-seronegative. The rearrangement uses TRBV2 and TRBJ2-3; possible D gene TRBD1, 6 bases. Sequencing was done on a sample of PBMCs. CDR3 bases: TGTGCCAGCAGGGAAAGACAGGTCACAGATACGCAGTATTTT. This encodes CASRERQVTDTQYF.